This T cell receptor beta chain was retrieved from a study of Graves' ophthalmopathy and Graves' hyperthyroidism. Beta-chain TCR CDR3 regions were amplified from RNA transcripts. First-round RT-PCR with HTBI primers preceded a second-round multiplex PCR. TCRdb passed the multiplex PCR reads through MiXCR, listing each CDR3 protein once. The sample carries 170,000 or so distinct CDR3 sequences, roughly 37% recorded once. Trimming removed 2 bases at V and 7 bases at J, with 9 bases between. The CDR3 extends over 13 amino acids. Germline-derived CDR1 and CDR2 are LNHDA and SQIVND (reference sequence). This clonotype came up many times. Its antigen remains unknown. Patients were diagnosed from clinical symptoms, serum thyroxine, TRAb, thyroid ultrasound and orbital computed tomography. Notes on the study in general: Blood also contained most of the expanded thyroid clonotypes above 0.001 frequency. A roughly 76% specificity and roughly 90% sensitivity were achieved by a 13-signature model that separated ophthalmopathy from stable hyperthyroidism.

The sequence derives from a middle-aged woman with Graves' ophthalmopathy. The sample comprised peripheral blood. V gene TRBV19 combines with J gene TRBJ1-5; D unresolved. CDR3 in amino acids: CASSILVGQPQHF. CDR3 in DNA: TGTGCCAGTAGTATATTGGTTGGCCAGCCCCAGCATTTT.